These 14 T cell receptor beta chains were all obtained from the same sample, sequenced in a study of T-cell reconstitution after alpha-beta-depleted transplantation in children. Construction of the TCRbeta library involved unique molecular identifiers. TCRdb itself ran the PCR reads through MiXCR, one entry per CDR3 protein. The data contain 40,000 to 55,000 distinct CDR3 sequences, approximately 6% of them singletons. Here the sequenced sample was PBMCs, mostly from graft donor cells, taken 60 days after TCRalphabeta/CD19-depleted stem cell transplant. These receptors came from a female patient aged 2-10 years who had a stem cell transplant for aplastic anemia, so the T cells may come from the graft donor.

Many counts were recorded for this clonotype. The chain carries TRBV5-4 and TRBJ2-3, with TRBD1 matching 7 bases. The germline CDR1 and CDR2 sequences are SGHNT and YYREEE (reference sequence). The CDR3 has 15 amino acids. Trimming at V came to 4 bases and at J to 0 bases, leaving 5 bases not matched to a gene. The CDR3 reads CASSHGTASTDTQYF. The CDR3 coding sequence is TGTGCCAGCAGCCACGGGACAGCTAGCACAGATACGCAGTATTTT.

This clonotype came up a few times. V gene TRBV12-3 or TRBV12-4 combines with J gene TRBJ1-2, with 7 bases identical to TRBD1. The J segment lost 7 bases and the V segment lost 2 bases, leaving 10 bases of the junction unmatched. The length of the CDR3 is 15 residues. CDR3 bases: TGTGCCAGCAGTTTAAGGCTAGGGGGCGCAGGTGGCTACACCTTC. Translation: CASSLRLGGAGGYTF.

This clonotype was found many times. The chain combines TRBV20-1 with TRBJ2-1; D may be TRBD2 (6 bases). V was clipped by 3 bases and J by 5 bases, with 23 bases between them. Germline loops: CDR1 DFQATT, CDR2 SNEGSKA (reference sequence). CDR3 length: 17 residues. In DNA form, the CDR3 reads TGCAGTGCTAGCCCCGTTAAAGGGTGGGCGGGGAACAATGAGCAGTTCTTC. Translated, it gives CSASPVKGWAGNNEQFF.

The table lists this clonotype with many counts. The chain recombines TRBV5-6 with TRBJ2-3, with TRBD2 matching over 10 bases. The V gene's germline CDR1 is SGHDT and CDR2 YYEEEE. The CDR3 runs to 16 residues. V shed 3 bases and J 2 bases; nucleotides not matched to a gene: 6. In DNA, the CDR3 is TGTGCCAGCAGCTACTACGGGACTAGCGCCACAGATACGCAGTATTTT. As protein: CASSYYGTSATDTQYF.

This clonotype was counted ten times or more. The rearrangement joins TRBV20-1 to TRBJ2-3; D unresolved. The CDR3 runs to 14 residues. The V gene's germline CDR1 is DFQATT and CDR2 SNEGSKA (reference sequence). V lost 0 bases and J lost 3, with 10 bases in between. The CDR3: CSARDPVWTDTQYF. CDR3 DNA sequence: TGCAGTGCTAGAGATCCAGTTTGGACAGATACGCAGTATTTT.

This clonotype was seen many times. V is TRBV12-3 or TRBV12-4 and J is TRBJ1-2; D gene uncertain. Trimming shortened V by 6 bases and J by 4 bases, and 12 bases separated the two germline ends. The CDR3 spans 13 residues. CDR3 bases: TGTGCCAGCAGCTTCCAGGACGGCTATGGCTACACCTTC. It codes for CASSFQDGYGYTF.

This clonotype has more than one count but fewer than ten. This rearrangement joins TRBV9 to TRBJ2-3, with TRBD2 as a possible D gene (6 bases). The CDR3 sequence is 17 residues long. Trimming pared 5 bases from V and 4 bases from J, leaving 23 bases between. Germline loops: CDR1 SGDLS, CDR2 YYNGEE. CDR3 nucleotides: TGTGCCAGCAGTGAGGATTCGGGGCCCAGGAGGGCAGATACGCAGTATTTT. Translating it yields CASSEDSGPRRADTQYF.

This clonotype showed up many times. This sequence joins TRBV12-3 or TRBV12-4 and TRBJ2-1, with D unresolved. The CDR3 runs to 14 residues. The germline V and J ends were trimmed by 7 bases and 1 base, with 11 bases remaining between them. CDR3 DNA: TGTGCCAGCATTGGAACTACGTCCTACAATGAGCAGTTCTTC. Its protein product is CASIGTTSYNEQFF.

This clonotype showed up just a few times. The chain joins TRBV29-1 to TRBJ1-2; possibly TRBD1 for D (5 bases). The CDR3 is 14 residues long. CDR1 SQVTM and CDR2 ANQGSEA come from the germline V gene. Trimming left V 3 bases short and J 6 bases short, with 17 bases between. The CDR3: CSVEEQGKRDGYTF. The CDR3 DNA is TGCAGCGTTGAGGAGCAGGGTAAAAGGGATGGCTACACCTTC.

The sample holds many counts of this clonotype. This CDR3 is missing its conserved last phenylalanine or tryptophan, likely due to a read error. The chain joins TRBV6-6 to TRBJ1-2, with a weak D call TRBD1 (5 bases). V dropped 7 bases and J dropped 8 bases, with 17 bases sitting between them. Germline V lookup: CDR1 MNHNY, CDR2 SVGAGI (reference sequence). The CDR3 length is 13 residues. The CDR3 loop reads CASTLRGGDGYTL. As DNA, the CDR3 is TGTGCCAGCACCCTGCGCGGGGGGGACGGCTACACCCTC.

Many counts were recorded for this clonotype. CDR3 protein: CASSQEPSTSGSTGELFF. Written as DNA, the CDR3 is TGCGCCAGCAGCCAAGAACCCTCGACTAGCGGGTCGACCGGGGAGCTGTTTTTT. V gene TRBV4-1 combines with J gene TRBJ2-2; TRBD2 matches 10 bases. The trim removed 0 bases at V and 5 bases at J, leaving 9 bases unmatched. The CDR3 sequence is 18 residues long. Germline V gene lookup returns CDR1 MGHRA and CDR2 YSYEKL.

The table lists this clonotype with many counts. The chain recombines TRBV11-2 with TRBJ2-7; D is uncertain. In germline, CDR1 is SGHAT, CDR2 FQNNGV. The CDR3 consists of 13 residues. Trimming left V 3 bases short and J 6 bases short, with 12 bases between. The CDR3 spells CASSFLGSGEQYV. The DNA of the CDR3 is TGTGCCAGCAGCTTCCTGGGCTCTGGCGAGCAGTACGTC.

In its sample, this clonotype was seen many times. The chain is built from TRBV15 and TRBJ2-7; 7 bases are a match to TRBD2. Germline V gives CDR1 LNHNV, CDR2 YYDKDF (reference sequence). The V and J ends lost 1 base and 5 bases, in that order; junction bases with no gene match: 5. The CDR3 has 14 residues. Here the CDR3 reads CATSRGTRLDEQYF. Written as DNA, the CDR3 is TGTGCCACCAGCAGAGGGACTAGACTCGACGAGCAGTACTTC.

This clonotype has a count of ten or more. The genes are TRBV20-1 and TRBJ2-3; possibly TRBD2 for D (7 bases). This CDR3 has 12 amino acids. CDR1 and CDR2 (germline): DFQATT, SNEGSKA (reference sequence). Deletions cut 6 bases from V and 2 bases from J, with 9 bases between. The CDR3 DNA follows: TGCAGTGCCGGGGGGCCCACAGATACGCAGTATTTT. Translation: CSAGGPTDTQYF.